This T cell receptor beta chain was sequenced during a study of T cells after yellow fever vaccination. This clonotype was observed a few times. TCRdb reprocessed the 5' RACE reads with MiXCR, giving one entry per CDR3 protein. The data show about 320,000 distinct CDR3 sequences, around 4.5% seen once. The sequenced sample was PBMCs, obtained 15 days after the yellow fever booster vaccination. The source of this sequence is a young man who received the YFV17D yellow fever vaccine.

In nucleotides, the CDR3 is TGTGCCAGCAGCTCCAGACTAGCGGTGGCAGATACGCAGTATTTT. Protein sequence: CASSSRLAVADTQYF. V gene TRBV7-2 combines with J gene TRBJ2-3; TRBD2 aligns across 9 bases. The germline gives CDR1 SGHTA, CDR2 FQGNSA. V lost 4 bases, J lost 4 bases, and 6 bases stayed unmatched. CDR3 length: 15 residues. The full variable domain, rest sourced from reference TRBV7-2 and TRBJ2-3, is GAGVSQSPSNKVTEKGKDVELRCDPISGHTALYWYRQSLGQGLEFLIYFQGNSAPDKSGLPSDRFSAERTGGSVSTLTIQRTQQEDSAVYLCASSSRLAVADTQYFGPGTRLTVL.